This T cell receptor (beta chain) was captured in a study of blood T cell repertoires in COVID-19. The junction had 8 bases not matched to a gene; V was cut back by 5 bases and J by 14 bases. The CDR3 covers 12 residues. CDR1 is LNHDA, CDR2 SQIVND, per germline (reference sequence). Everyone who took part was roughly 18 to 100 years old, and they came from roughly 25 US areas. Cohort assignment relied on participant-reported clinical history. Under the authors' procedure: Researchers report that nucleated cell counts were estimated from reference gene primer amplification. The method was immunoSEQ multiplex PCR; TCRdb's version includes in-frame clones alone and lacks a portion of them. The V and J calls and clone size come from that table; D and trimming were worked out from the DNA. The sample holds 220,000 or so clones, about four fifths seen once.

This chain connects TRBV19 to TRBJ2-3, with 9 bases fitting TRBD2. What was sequenced was PBMCs or T cells enriched from blood (not recorded which). This TCR was sampled from an older woman who had recovered from COVID-19. The CDR3 loop reads CASSPLAGLPYF. The CDR3 bases are TGTGCCAGTAGTCCCCTAGCGGGGCTTCCGTATTTT.